The T cell receptor beta chain under discussion was sequenced for a study of post-analysis software for immune sequencing data. Study findings and constraints: Included in a set of about five TRBV segments more frequent in patients than controls were TRBV5-6, TRBV5-1 and TRBV20-1. Multiple sclerosis patients showed significantly lower normalized Chao1 diversity than controls did.

V shed 7 bases, J shed 5 bases, and the junction held 17 bases outside the gene matches. The CDR3 runs 19 residues. From germline, CDR1 is SGHTA and CDR2 FQGNSA. Carried by the TCR beta cDNA libraries were unique molecular identifiers. TCRdb re-derived calls from the PCR reads in MiXCR, one entry per CDR3 protein. The data contain roughly 870,000 distinct CDR3 sequences, under 70% of them singletons. In this sample, this clonotype turned up a few times. The antigen is unknown. The specimen sequenced was blood. The receptor comes from a girl aged 10-17 years with multiple sclerosis. V usage is TRBV7-2 and J usage is TRBJ2-1, with 13 bases that match TRBD2. In DNA form, the CDR3 reads TGTGCCAGCACCCTACGACTAGCGGGAGGCCTCCCGACTCACAATGAGCAGTTCTTC. The encoded protein is CASTLRLAGGLPTHNEQFF.